Sequencing of this T cell receptor (beta chain) was carried out in a study of blood T cell repertoires in COVID-19. Study summary: Both acute and convalescent COVID-19 samples were obtained from the United States, Italy and Spain.

Original data processing: Reference gene primer amplification gave estimated nucleated cell counts. The repertoire was sequenced with immunoSEQ multiplex PCR; TCRdb's copy has only in-frame clones and lacks some. V, J and clone size reflect that table, while D and trimming were determined from the DNA. Of tens of thousands of clones in the sample, over 65% are singletons; the top ten hold approximately 12%. Germline V lookup: CDR1 SEHNR, CDR2 FQNEAQ (reference sequence). V was shortened by 5 bases and J by 1 base, with 11 bases between the two germline ends. The CDR3 consists of 14 residues. V is TRBV7-9 and J is TRBJ1-1; D ambiguous. The sequencing input was peripheral blood. The TCR sequence derives from a human donor in a cohort sampled during active COVID-19. The CDR3 DNA is TGTGCCAGCAGCCTCCTGATCGGGAACACTGAAGCTTTCTTT. This translates into CASSLLIGNTEAFF. The complete variable domain, with remaining parts taken from reference TRBV7-9 and TRBJ1-1, reads DTGVSQNPRHKITKRGQNVTFRCDPISEHNRLYWYRQTLGQGPEFLTYFQNEAQLEKSRLLSDRFSAERPKGSFSTLEIQRTEQGDSAMYLCASSLLIGNTEAFFGQGTRLTVV.